This T cell receptor (beta chain) was identified during a study of T cells in Graves' hyperthyroidism and ophthalmopathy. This clonotype occurred many times. The CDR3 spans 12 residues. Germline CDR1 is DFQATT and CDR2 is SNEGSKA (reference sequence). Amplification of TCR beta CDR3 regions was performed using RNA transcripts as template. TCR CDR3 underwent first-round RT-PCR with the HTBI primer set. TCRdb independently ran MiXCR on the multiplex PCR reads; one entry per CDR3 protein. The sample lists a few hundred thousand distinct CDR3 sequences, over 15% occurring once. This sequence was found in a woman between 18 and 29 years old with Graves' ophthalmopathy. Source material: blood. V gene TRBV20-1 combines with J gene TRBJ1-1, with 8 positions matching TRBD1. In nucleotides, the CDR3 is TGCAGGGCGACAGGGGAGAACACTGAAGCTTTCTTT. Its translation: CRATGENTEAFF.